A single sample gave rise to the 28 T cell receptor beta chains below, sequenced in a study of cytomegalovirus exposure and HLA in healthy donors. PCR used 60 Vbeta primers and 13 Jbeta primers. The table came from immunoSEQ multiplex PCR; TCRdb's copy has only in-frame clones and leaves some out. Among about 140,000 clones listed, approximately 70% were seen once. The sample comprised PBMCs. These receptors were collected from a young woman in good health and CMV-seronegative.

This chain joins TRBV27 and TRBJ2-5; 8 nucleotides line up with TRBD1. CDR3 length equals 12 residues. CDR1 is MNHEY, CDR2 SMNVEV, per germline (reference sequence). The V and J ends lost 8 bases and 2 bases, in that order; junction bases with no gene match: 1. The CDR3 region is CASRTGQETQYF. The CDR3 DNA sequence: TGTGCCAGCCGGACAGGGCAAGAGACCCAGTACTTC.

This chain joins TRBV5-1 and TRBJ2-4; TRBD1 is a possible D gene (7 bases). Per the germline V gene, CDR1 is SGHRS and CDR2 is YFSETQ. V gave up 0 bases and J gave up 8 bases, with 15 bases separating them. This CDR3 contains 15 residues. The DNA of the CDR3 is TGCGCCAGCAGCTTGGGACAGGGAGGTTGGGACATTCAGTACTTC. It translates to CASSLGQGGWDIQYF.

This clone was counted between two and nine times. The chain employs TRBV10-3 and TRBJ1-5, with 7 bases lining up with TRBD1. Germline V lookup: CDR1 ENHRY, CDR2 SYGVKD. After removal of 6 bases from V and 6 bases from J, the junction contained 5 bases not matched to a gene. There are 13 residues in the CDR3. The CDR3 sequence is CAISLDRTQPQHF. As DNA, the CDR3 is TGTGCCATCAGCTTGGACAGGACTCAGCCCCAGCATTTT.

For this clone: The junction does not match germline at one end; this may be a read error. The V and J genes are TRBV4-1 and TRBJ2-3, with 8 bases fitting TRBD2. The CDR3 runs 15 residues. Germline CDR1 is MGHRA and CDR2 is YSYEKL. CDR3 sequence: CASSQDGGAGDTQYF. The CDR3 DNA sequence: TGTGCCAGCAGCCAAGACGGGGGGGCAGGAGATACGCAGTATTTT.

The chain recombines TRBV5-6 with TRBJ1-1; tentative D call: TRBD1 (5 bases). This CDR3 is 14 amino acids long. Germline CDR1 SGHDT, CDR2 YYEEEE. V dropped 4 bases and J dropped 1 base, with 11 bases sitting between them. This CDR3 reads CASSPRTPNTEAFF. The DNA of the CDR3 is TGTGCCAGCAGCCCCCGGACACCGAACACTGAAGCTTTCTTT.

This rearrangement joins TRBV11-3 to TRBJ2-5; 9 bases line up with TRBD2. The CDR3 totals 20 residues. Per the germline V gene, CDR1 is SGHNT and CDR2 is YENEEA. Trimming removed 2 bases from V and 4 bases from J; junction bases left unmatched: 20. The chain's CDR3 is CASSLSAPRRGGLLPETQYF. CDR3 coding DNA: TGTGCCAGCAGCTTATCCGCCCCTAGGCGGGGGGGCCTCTTACCAGAGACCCAGTACTTC.

The CDR3 is CASSLTTGGDSPLHF. The CDR3 DNA follows: TGTGCCAGCAGCTTAACGACAGGGGGCGATTCACCCCTCCACTTT. The chain joins TRBV7-3 to TRBJ1-6, with 10 nucleotides matching TRBD1. Germline V CDR1 and CDR2: SGHTA, FQGTGA. V was clipped by 0 bases and J by 8 bases; unmatched bases: 1. CDR3 length equals 15 residues.

The chain joins TRBV30 to TRBJ2-7; the match to TRBD1 covers 11 bases. V trimming: 3 bases; J trimming: 5 bases; junction bases outside the gene matches: 3. CDR3 size: 13 residues. The germline V gene encodes CDR1 GTSNPN and CDR2 SVGIG (reference sequence). The DNA for the CDR3 is TGTGCCTGGAGCGGACAGGGGGCAAACGAGCAGTACTTC. This codes for CAWSGQGANEQYF.

The V and J genes are TRBV5-6 and TRBJ2-1, with TRBD2 matching over 16 bases. The germline V gene has CDR1 SGHDT and CDR2 YYEEEE. After removal of 4 bases from V and 7 bases from J, the junction contained 5 bases not matched to a gene. The CDR3 contains 16 residues. This CDR3 reads CASSRPGLAGGNEQFF. For the CDR3, the DNA is TGTGCCAGCAGCCGTCCGGGACTAGCGGGAGGGAATGAGCAGTTCTTC. The entire variable domain, with the rest obtained from reference TRBV5-6 and TRBJ2-1, is as follows: DAGVTQSPTHLIKTRGQQVTLRCSPKSGHDTVSWYQQALGQGPQFIFQYYEEEERQRGNFPDRFSGHQFPNYSSELNVNALLLGDSALYLCASSRPGLAGGNEQFFGPGTRLTVL.

The chain uses TRBV5-1 and TRBJ2-3; a weak D match, TRBD1 (6 bases). CDR1 SGHRS and CDR2 YFSETQ come from the germline V gene. CDR3 size: 14 residues. V dropped 4 bases and J dropped 5 bases, with 14 bases sitting between them. CDR3 residues: CASSPAGEGDTQYF. CDR3 nucleotide sequence: TGCGCCAGCAGCCCGGCAGGGGAAGGAGATACGCAGTATTTT.

About this clone itself: This sample includes further DNA sequences coding for the same CDR3. The chain employs TRBV7-2 and TRBJ1-4, with D unresolved. This CDR3 has 13 amino acids. The germline gives CDR1 SGHTA, CDR2 FQGNSA. V lost 1 base to trimming and J lost 11 bases, with 11 bases between them. This CDR3 is CASSLGSGAKLFF. The CDR3 bases are TGTGCCAGCAGCTTAGGGTCAGGTGCGAAACTGTTTTTT. The entire variable domain, with the rest obtained from reference TRBV7-2 and TRBJ1-4, is as follows: GAGVSQSPSNKVTEKGKDVELRCDPISGHTALYWYRQSLGQGLEFLIYFQGNSAPDKSGLPSDRFSAERTGGSVSTLTIQRTQQEDSAVYLCASSLGSGAKLFFGSGTQLSVL.

The chain uses TRBV5-4 and TRBJ1-1; D unclear. From germline, CDR1 is SGHNT and CDR2 YYREEE (reference sequence). Trimming cost V 4 bases and J 1 base, with 11 bases left between them. The CDR3 runs to 14 residues. The CDR3 is CASSLIQRNTEAFF. As DNA, the CDR3 is TGTGCCAGCAGCCTTATTCAGCGGAACACTGAAGCTTTCTTT. Together with reference TRBV5-4 and TRBJ1-1, the CDR3 gives the full variable domain: ETGVTQSPTHLIKTRGQQVTLRCSSQSGHNTVSWYQQALGQGPQFIFQYYREEENGRGNFPPRFSGLQFPNYSSELNVNALELDDSALYLCASSLIQRNTEAFFGQGTRLTVV.

The chain couples TRBV19 to TRBJ2-7; TRBD2 matches at 8 bases. J was trimmed by 6 bases and V by 3 bases; bases with no gene match: 16. CDR1 LNHDA and CDR2 SQIVND come from the germline V gene (reference sequence). The CDR3 is 17 amino acids. CDR3 in amino acids: CASSIKASGWLAGEQYF. The CDR3 DNA reads as TGTGCCAGTAGTATTAAGGCTAGCGGGTGGCTCGCGGGCGAGCAGTACTTC.

The chain links TRBV28 to TRBJ1-5; D remains ambiguous. CDR1 and CDR2 from the germline V gene are MDHEN and SYDVKM. With 1 base removed from V and 1 base from J, the gap between germline ends came to 8 bases. This CDR3 comprises 15 residues. CDR3 DNA: TGTGCCAGCAGTTTATACCGAACAAGCAATCAGCCCCAGCATTTT. Its translation: CASSLYRTSNQPQHF.

This clone has just a few counts. This chain uses TRBV5-1 with TRBJ2-5; weak D call: TRBD2 (5 bases). The CDR3 covers 14 residues. V lost 0 bases, J lost 0 bases, and 6 bases lay in between. Germline-derived CDR1 and CDR2 are SGHRS and YFSETQ. This CDR3 is CASSLAGDQETQYF. CDR3 sequence (DNA): TGCGCCAGCAGCTTGGCCGGGGACCAAGAGACCCAGTACTTC.

The chain is built from TRBV11-1 and TRBJ2-7, with 9 positions matching TRBD2. The germline gives CDR1 SGHAT, CDR2 FQDESV (reference sequence). The CDR3 runs 13 residues. The ends lost 5 bases at V and 6 bases at J; junction bases unmatched: 5. CDR3 sequence reads: CASSAAGGVEQYV. In DNA, the CDR3 is TGTGCCAGCAGCGCCGCGGGGGGGGTCGAGCAGTACGTC.

This rearrangement joins TRBV5-6 to TRBJ1-6, with 7 bases identical to TRBD1. V shed 3 bases and J 7 bases; nucleotides not matched to a gene: 7. The CDR3 runs to 15 residues. Germline V gene sequence: CDR1 SGHDT, CDR2 YYEEEE. CDR3 nucleotides: TGTGCCAGCAGCTCACCCGGGACAGTCAATTCACCCCTCCACTTT. Its protein is CASSSPGTVNSPLHF.

The chain links TRBV6-1 to TRBJ1-1; a weak D match, TRBD1 (5 bases). CDR1 is MNHNS and CDR2 is SASEGT in the germline V gene. V dropped 6 bases and J dropped 5 bases, with 16 bases sitting between them. This CDR3 region has 14 residues. CDR3 bases: TGTGCCAGCAGGTTGGGTCGCAGGGAAACTGAAGCTTTCTTT. Translating gives CASRLGRRETEAFF.

Details on this clone: Different DNA sequences within this sample yield the same CDR3. V and J are TRBV20-1 and TRBJ1-2, with D unresolved. The CDR3 is 9 residues long. Germline V gene data show CDR1 as DFQATT and CDR2 as SNEGSKA (reference sequence). The V end lost 6 bases, the J end lost 7 bases, and 6 bases lay between the germline ends. CDR3 in DNA: TGCAGTGCCCCCGGTGGCTACACCTTC. Translation: CSAPGGYTF.

This CDR3 is CASSQDKGATDIQYF. The CDR3 nucleotides read TGTGCCAGCAGCCAAGATAAGGGGGCGACGGACATTCAGTACTTC. The chain carries TRBV14 and TRBJ2-4, with 7 bases fitting TRBD1. The CDR3 runs to 15 residues. The V gene's germline CDR1 is SGHDN and CDR2 FVKESK. V shed 0 bases, J shed 8 bases, and the junction held 7 bases outside the gene matches.

This clone was observed once. V usage is TRBV2 and J usage is TRBJ1-2; the match to TRBD1 covers 11 bases. The trim removed 5 bases at V and 13 bases at J, leaving 9 bases unmatched. Germline V gives CDR1 SNHLY, CDR2 FYNNEI. The CDR3 loop spans 13 amino acids. This CDR3 reads CASSFRDRGTATF. CDR3 bases: TGTGCCAGCAGTTTCCGGGACAGGGGGACCGCCACCTTC.

V and J are TRBV6-5 and TRBJ1-1; D uncertain. CDR3 length equals 16 residues. Germline assignment: CDR1 MNHEY and CDR2 SVGAGI. V gave up 4 bases and J gave up 3 bases, with 18 bases separating them. CDR3 sequence (DNA): TGTGCCAGCAGTTCTGGTGAGGGTCTGAGGGACACTGAAGCTTTCTTT. Encoded protein: CASSSGEGLRDTEAFF.

The chain uses TRBV5-4 and TRBJ1-2; TRBD1 agrees at 11 bases. The CDR3 sequence is 15 residues long. The V gene end was trimmed by 4 bases and the J gene end by 4 bases; junction bases not matched to a gene: 6. Per germline, CDR1 SGHNT and CDR2 YYREEE (reference sequence). The CDR3 region is CASSTQDRGPYGYTF. As DNA, the CDR3 is TGTGCCAGCAGCACGCAGGACAGGGGGCCCTATGGCTACACCTTC.

The rearrangement links TRBV4-2 to TRBJ2-1, with D hard to call. The CDR3 length is 15 residues. Per the germline V gene, CDR1 is LGHNA and CDR2 is YNFKEQ. With 0 bases removed from V and 7 bases from J, the gap between germline ends came to 13 bases. The CDR3 DNA reads TGTGCCAGCAGCCAAGATCTACTAAATGAAAATGAGCAGTTCTTC. Translation gives CASSQDLLNENEQFF.

The CDR3 reads CASSLGSAGRYTEAFF. The CDR3, as DNA: TGTGCCAGCAGCTTGGGGTCGGCAGGGAGGTACACTGAAGCTTTCTTT. This sequence joins TRBV5-4 and TRBJ1-1, with a tentative D call TRBD1 (5 bases). The germline gives CDR1 SGHNT, CDR2 YYREEE (reference sequence). This CDR3 has 16 residues. V was clipped by 0 bases and J by 3 bases, with 15 bases between them.

V gene TRBV7-2 combines with J gene TRBJ2-1, with TRBD2 as a possible D gene (6 bases). The ends were cut back, 5 bases at V and 9 bases at J, with 17 bases in the middle. CDR1 is SGHTA, CDR2 FQGNSA, per germline. This CDR3 comprises 14 residues. This CDR3 is CASSRRGDFVEQFF. Written as DNA, the CDR3 is TGTGCCAGCAGCCGGCGAGGGGACTTCGTTGAGCAGTTCTTC.

V gene TRBV28 combines with J gene TRBJ1-2; TRBD1 might be the D (6 bases). The CDR3 runs 15 residues. Germline CDR1 MDHEN, CDR2 SYDVKM. V shed 6 bases and J shed 6 bases, with 20 bases lying between them. For the CDR3, the DNA is TGTGCCAGCAGCCAAACCCACAGGGCAATTAATGGCTACACCTTC. As protein: CASSQTHRAINGYTF.

The V and J genes are TRBV27 and TRBJ2-1; 9 nucleotides line up with TRBD2. There are 15 residues in the CDR3. V gave up 9 bases and J gave up 0 bases; unmatched junction bases: 6. The V gene's germline CDR1 is MNHEY and CDR2 SMNVEV (reference sequence). This chain's CDR3 is CASRGGGSSYNEQFF. CDR3 sequence (DNA): TGTGCCAGTCGCGGGGGGGGGAGCTCCTACAATGAGCAGTTCTTC.